This T cell receptor (beta chain) is drawn from a study of blood T cell repertoires in COVID-19. Overall study: Specimens from acute and convalescent COVID-19 originated in the United States, Italy and Spain. The analysed material was cDNA or gDNA that came from T cells, B-cell-depleted T cells, or PBMCs.

The V end lost 3 bases, the J end lost 0 bases, and 12 bases lay between the germline ends. The CDR3 has 17 amino acids. Per the germline V gene, CDR1 is LGHDT and CDR2 is YNNKEL (reference sequence). This clone was observed a few times. In the study's own analysis: For nucleated cells, counts were estimated from reference gene primer amplification. The assay was immunoSEQ multiplex PCR, and TCRdb's table has in-frame clones only and misses some. Clonal size and the V and J genes are those of that table, whereas D and trimming came from the DNA. The sample lists some 250,000 clones; roughly 90% were seen once.

The sequenced sample consisted of peripheral blood. The sequence came from a man aged 25-40 years who had recovered from COVID-19. The chain carries TRBV3-1 (or the pseudogene TRBV3-2) and TRBJ1-6, with a weak D call TRBD1 (6 bases). The CDR3 loop reads CASSHAGASSYNSPLHF. DNA of the CDR3: TGTGCCAGCAGCCATGCAGGGGCGAGCTCCTATAATTCACCCCTCCACTTT.